The rows below give T cell receptor beta chains drawn from one sample of a study of cytomegalovirus exposure and HLA in healthy donors. The repertoire was sequenced with immunoSEQ multiplex PCR; TCRdb's copy has only in-frame clones and lacks some. The sample has 150,000 or so clones; 80% to 85% are singletons. Sequencing input: PBMCs. The receptors here all came from a man between 25 and 39 years old in good health and CMV-seronegative. CDR3s include the opening cysteine and the closing phenylalanine or tryptophan. D genes are given only for firm matches. The size field is filled for only some rows; it gives once, few, many or a size class.

>TRBJ1-2|.|TRBV19|.
TGTGCCAGTAGTATCCGGAGTAACTATGGCTACACCTTC
CASSIRSNYGYTF
>TRBJ2-1|.|TRBV9|.
TGTGCCAGCAGCGTAGTCCAGCGCGCCGAAAATGAGCAGTTCTTC
CASSVVQRAENEQFF
>TRBJ1-5|.|TRBV6-5|.
TGTGCCAGCAGGGCAGGGCAACGGCAGCCCCAGCATTTT
CASRAGQRQPQHF
>TRBJ2-7|.|TRBV14|.
TGTGCCAGCAGCCGAGCGGGTTACGAGCAGTACTTC
CASSRAGYEQYF
>TRBJ1-6|.|TRBV2|.
TGTGCCAGCCGGGGGAGGGAAGGGTCACCCCTCCACTTT
CASRGREGSPLHF
>TRBJ2-3|.|TRBV11-1|.
TGTGCCAGCAGCCCCGGGCTGGGACTCAGCACAGATACGCAGTATTTT
CASSPGLGLSTDTQYF
>TRBJ1-5|.|TRBV19|.
TGTGCCAGTAGTATGGTTCAGCAGGCCAATCAGCCCCAGCATTTT
CASSMVQQANQPQHF
>TRBJ2-7|.|TRBV5-1|TRBD2
TGCGCCAGCAGCTCGGGGACCGGGACTAGCGGGACAAACGAGCAGTACTTC
CASSSGTGTSGTNEQYF
>TRBJ1-1|.|TRBV5-8|TRBD1
TGTGCCAGCAGCTTGGATTCGGGACAGGGGAACACTGAAGCTTTCTTT
CASSLDSGQGNTEAFF
>TRBJ1-2|.|TRBV6-5|TRBD1
TGTGCCAGCAGACGCGGGACAGGGGTATATGGCTACACCTTC
CASRRGTGVYGYTF
>TRBJ2-7|.|TRBV14|.
TGTGCCAGCAGCCAAGTTATTGGTGACGGGTACTACGAGCAGTACTTC
CASSQVIGDGYYEQYF
>TRBJ2-1|.|TRBV5-6|.
TGTGCCAGCAGCCTATATTTCGGGGGCTACAATGAGCAGTTCTTC
CASSLYFGGYNEQFF
>TRBJ2-5|.|TRBV2|.
TGTGCCAGCGGGGAGCGAGGGGAGACCCAGTACTTC
CASGERGETQYF
>TRBJ2-7|once|TRBV19|TRBD2
TGTGCCAGTAGTCGAGCGGGGGGTAACCCCTACGAGCAGTACTTC
CASSRAGGNPYEQYF
>TRBJ2-5|few|TRBV10-2|TRBD1
TGCGCCAGCAGCATAGAACAGGGGACGGAGACCCAGTACTTC
CASSIEQGTETQYF
>TRBJ2-2|.|TRBV19|TRBD1
TGTGCCAGTAGTATCCGACAGGGAGTCGGGGAGCTGTTTTTT
CASSIRQGVGELFF
>TRBJ2-1|.|TRBV11-2|.
TGTGCCAGCAGCATCACAGGGCTTGTTGGCAATGAGCAGTTCTTC
CASSITGLVGNEQFF
>TRBJ2-7|.|TRBV7-6|.
TGTGCCAGCAGCTTAGGCGTGGACAGTGGGGGCGAGCAGTACTTC
CASSLGVDSGGEQYF
>TRBJ2-2|.|TRBV9|.
TGTGCCAGCAGCGCGTACCCAGGAATTCCCGGGGAGCTGTTTTTT
CASSAYPGIPGELFF
>TRBJ1-4|.|TRBV27|.
TGTGCCAGCAGTTTATGGGCCTCAGATGAAAAACTGTTTTTT
CASSLWASDEKLFF
>TRBJ2-5|few|TRBV11-2|TRBD2
TGTGCCAGCAGCTCAACTAGCGGGGGGCGAGAGACCCAGTACTTC
CASSSTSGGRETQYF
>TRBJ1-3|.|TRBV7-9|.
TGTGCCAGCAGCTTAGCGCTTCACTACTCTGGAAACACCATATATTTT
CASSLALHYSGNTIYF
>TRBJ2-3|.|TRBV28|TRBD1
TGTGCCAGCAGTCCCCCGGACAGGCCCACAGATACGCAGTATTTT
CASSPPDRPTDTQYF
>TRBJ1-1|.|TRBV6-6|.
TGTGCCAGCGGCCCTCGCACTGAAGCTTTCTTT
CASGPRTEAFF
>TRBJ2-7|.|TRBV6-5|.
TGTGCCAGCAACAGGGTGGGCTACGAGCAGTACTTC
CASNRVGYEQYF
>TRBJ1-1|.|TRBV18|TRBD1
TGTGCCAGCTCGCTTGGACAGGGGGCCACTGAAGCTTTCTTT
CASSLGQGATEAFF
>TRBJ1-2|.|TRBV19|.
TGTGCCAGTAGTATAGCCCTCAGGGGTGGCTATGGCTACACCTTC
CASSIALRGGYGYTF